Each of the 3 T cell receptor beta chains below was sequenced from the same sample in a study of T cells after yellow fever vaccination. TCRdb itself ran the 5' RACE reads through MiXCR, one entry per CDR3 protein. Counted here are about 330,000 distinct CDR3 sequences, about 6.9% occurring once; the ten biggest clones make up over 15%. The material was PBMCs, obtained about 49 days after the first yellow fever vaccination. These receptors all stem from a man aged 18 to 29 who received the YFV17D yellow fever vaccine.

This clonotype was counted at least ten times. V is TRBV7-2 and J is TRBJ1-1; D gene ambiguous. CDR3 size: 13 residues. Germline V lookup: CDR1 SGHTA, CDR2 FQGNSA. Trimming cost V 2 bases and J 6 bases, with 10 bases left between them. In nucleotides, the CDR3 is TGTGCCAGCAGCTTATCAAGTAGCGCTGAAGCTTTCTTT. Translation gives CASSLSSSAEAFF. Drawing the rest from reference TRBV7-2 and TRBJ1-1, the complete variable domain is GAGVSQSPSNKVTEKGKDVELRCDPISGHTALYWYRQSLGQGLEFLIYFQGNSAPDKSGLPSDRFSAERTGGSVSTLTIQRTQQEDSAVYLCASSLSSSAEAFFGQGTRLTVV.

This clonotype has a handful of counts. The chain has TRBV7-3 and TRBJ2-3; D gene uncertain. Per germline, CDR1 SGHTA and CDR2 FQGTGA. The germline V and J ends were trimmed by 2 bases and 5 bases, with 8 bases remaining between them. There are 13 residues in the CDR3. The CDR3: CASSLSQQDTQYF. The CDR3 DNA follows: TGTGCCAGCAGCTTATCCCAACAAGATACGCAGTATTTT.

V gene TRBV5-6 combines with J gene TRBJ2-3; 7 bases agree with TRBD2. Trimming at V came to 4 bases and at J to 1 base, leaving 3 bases not matched to a gene. This CDR3 is 14 amino acids long. Looked up from germline, CDR1 is SGHDT and CDR2 is YYEEEE. The CDR3 reads CASSSGARTDTQYF. The CDR3 nucleotides read TGTGCCAGCAGCAGCGGGGCTCGCACAGATACGCAGTATTTT.